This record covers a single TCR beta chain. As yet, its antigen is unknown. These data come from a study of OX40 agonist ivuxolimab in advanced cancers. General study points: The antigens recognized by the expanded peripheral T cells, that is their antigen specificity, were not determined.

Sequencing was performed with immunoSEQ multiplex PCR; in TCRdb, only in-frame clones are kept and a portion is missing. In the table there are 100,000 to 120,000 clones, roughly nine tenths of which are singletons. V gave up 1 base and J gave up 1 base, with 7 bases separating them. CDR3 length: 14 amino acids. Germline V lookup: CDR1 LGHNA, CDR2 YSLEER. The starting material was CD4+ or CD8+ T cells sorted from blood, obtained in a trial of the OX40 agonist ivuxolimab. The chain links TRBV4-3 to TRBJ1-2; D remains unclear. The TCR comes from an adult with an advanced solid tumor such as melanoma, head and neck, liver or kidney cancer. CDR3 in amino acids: CASSQGDFNYGYTF. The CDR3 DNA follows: TGCGCCAGCAGCCAAGGAGACTTTAACTATGGCTACACCTTC.